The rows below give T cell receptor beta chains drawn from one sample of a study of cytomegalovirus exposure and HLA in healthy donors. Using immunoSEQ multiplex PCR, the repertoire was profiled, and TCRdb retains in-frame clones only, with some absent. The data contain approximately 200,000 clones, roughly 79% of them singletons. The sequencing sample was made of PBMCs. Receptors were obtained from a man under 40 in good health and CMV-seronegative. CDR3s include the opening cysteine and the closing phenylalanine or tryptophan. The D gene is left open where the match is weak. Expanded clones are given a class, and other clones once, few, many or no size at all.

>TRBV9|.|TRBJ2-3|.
CASSARPSTDTQYF
TGTGCCAGCAGCGCGAGGCCTAGCACAGATACGCAGTATTTT
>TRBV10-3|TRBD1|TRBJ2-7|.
CAISEPGQVTPTYEQYF
TGTGCCATCAGTGAACCGGGACAGGTGACACCTACCTACGAGCAGTACTTC
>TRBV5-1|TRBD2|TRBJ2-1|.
CASAGGLAGNNEQFF
TGCGCCAGCGCAGGGGGTCTAGCGGGGAACAATGAGCAGTTCTTC
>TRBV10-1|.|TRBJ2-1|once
CASKGDFPYNEQFF
TGCGCCAGCAAGGGGGATTTCCCGTACAATGAGCAGTTCTTC
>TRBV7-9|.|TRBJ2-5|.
CASSLIPYQETQYF
TGTGCCAGCAGCTTAATTCCCTACCAAGAGACCCAGTACTTC
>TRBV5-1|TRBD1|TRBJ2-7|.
CASRSTKDRAAYEQYF
TGCGCCAGCAGGAGCACAAAAGACAGGGCGGCCTACGAGCAGTACTTC
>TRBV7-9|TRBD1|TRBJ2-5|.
CASSPRDSRETQYF
TGTGCCAGCAGCCCCAGGGACAGCCGGGAGACCCAGTACTTC
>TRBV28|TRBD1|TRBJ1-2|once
CASSPRDRPYYGYTF
TGTGCCAGCAGTCCCCGGGACAGGCCTTACTATGGCTACACCTTC
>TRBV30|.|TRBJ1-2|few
CAWMRGGNYGYTF
TGTGCCTGGATGAGAGGTGGGAACTATGGCTACACCTTC
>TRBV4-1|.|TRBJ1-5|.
CASSQDGGIIVQPQHF
TGCGCCAGCAGCCAAGATGGCGGCATTATCGTTCAGCCCCAGCATTTT
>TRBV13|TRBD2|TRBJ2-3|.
CASSLGNSGLASDTQYF
TGTGCCAGCAGCTTGGGAAACAGCGGACTAGCGTCAGATACGCAGTATTTT